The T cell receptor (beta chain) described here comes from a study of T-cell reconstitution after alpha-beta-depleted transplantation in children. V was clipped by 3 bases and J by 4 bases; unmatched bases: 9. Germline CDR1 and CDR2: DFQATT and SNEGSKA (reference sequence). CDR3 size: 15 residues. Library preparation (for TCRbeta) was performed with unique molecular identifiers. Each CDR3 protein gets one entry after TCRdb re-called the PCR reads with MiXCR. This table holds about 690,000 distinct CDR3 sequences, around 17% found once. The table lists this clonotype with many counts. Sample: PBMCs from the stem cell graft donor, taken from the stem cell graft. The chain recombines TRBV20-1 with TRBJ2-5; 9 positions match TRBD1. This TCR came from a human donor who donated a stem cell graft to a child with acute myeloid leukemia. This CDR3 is CSASFERTGVETQYF. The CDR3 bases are TGCAGTGCTAGTTTTGAGAGGACAGGGGTAGAGACCCAGTACTTC.